Below are 7 T cell receptor beta chains sequenced from a single sample in a study of T-cell reconstitution after alpha-beta-depleted transplantation in children. A TCRbeta library incorporating unique molecular identifiers was prepared. TCRdb re-called the PCR reads with MiXCR, one entry per CDR3 protein. The sample shows 100,000 to 150,000 distinct CDR3 sequences, around 23% of them seen only once. Specimen: PBMCs, mostly from graft donor cells, collected 180 days after TCRalphabeta/CD19-depleted stem cell transplant. The receptors come from a male patient aged 2-9 years who had a stem cell transplant for chronic granulomatous disease, so the T cells may come from the graft donor.

This clonotype was counted between two and nine times. V usage is TRBV12-3 or TRBV12-4 and J usage is TRBJ1-5; D uncertain. The germline V and J ends were trimmed by 2 bases and 4 bases, with 9 bases remaining between them. The CDR3 runs 14 residues. The CDR3 region has the DNA TGTGCCAGCAGTTTAACGGCAATTAATCAGCCCCAGCATTTT. It yields the protein CASSLTAINQPQHF.

The chain uses TRBV7-9 and TRBJ2-7, with unresolved D. CDR1 and CDR2 (germline): SEHNR, FQNEAQ (reference sequence). Trimming shortened V by 1 base and J by 2 bases, and 9 bases separated the two germline ends. The CDR3 is 14 amino acids. CDR3 sequence reads: CASSLELRTYEQYF. In DNA form, the CDR3 reads TGTGCCAGCAGCTTAGAGCTACGGACCTACGAGCAGTACTTC.

This chain joins TRBV5-1 and TRBJ2-1; TRBD1 agrees at 11 bases. The V segment lost 3 bases and the J segment 5 bases; nucleotides outside the gene matches: 4. The germline CDR1 and CDR2 sequences are SGHRS and YFSETQ. The CDR3 is 15 residues long. The CDR3, as DNA: TGCGCCAGCAGCTCGGACAGGGGGCTCGACAATGAGCAGTTCTTC. Translating it yields CASSSDRGLDNEQFF. The full variable domain, in which reference TRBV5-1 and TRBJ2-1 provide the parts outside the CDR3, is KAGVTQTPRYLIKTRGQQVTLSCSPISGHRSVSWYQQTPGQGLQFLFEYFSETQRNKGNFPGRFSGRQFSNSRSEMNVSTLELGDSALYLCASSSDRGLDNEQFFGPGTRLTVL.

In this sample, this clonotype turned up many times. The chain recombines TRBV20-1 with TRBJ2-5, with no clear D. V gave up 0 bases and J gave up 2 bases, with 10 bases separating them. The germline CDR1 and CDR2 sequences are DFQATT and SNEGSKA (reference sequence). This CDR3 comprises 14 residues. The CDR3 here is CSAREWRTQETQYF. Written as DNA, the CDR3 is TGCAGTGCTAGAGAGTGGCGCACACAAGAGACCCAGTACTTC.

The rearrangement joins TRBV7-9 to TRBJ1-6; 7 nucleotides align to TRBD1. The CDR3 has 14 amino acids. With V trimmed by 5 bases and J by 9 bases, 7 bases remained unmatched. From germline, CDR1 is SEHNR and CDR2 FQNEAQ (reference sequence). Here the CDR3 reads CASSRGQVTSPLHF. In DNA form, the CDR3 reads TGTGCCAGCAGCCGAGGACAGGTTACTTCACCCCTCCACTTT.

The chain combines TRBV12-3 or TRBV12-4 with TRBJ2-7, with unresolved D. Deletions cut 11 bases from V and 0 bases from J, with 32 bases between. This CDR3 has 19 residues. This chain's CDR3 is CALSSYSNEPLHSSYEQYF. The CDR3 bases are TGTGCCCTCAGTTCCTACTCCAACGAACCTTTGCACAGCTCCTACGAGCAGTACTTC.

This chain joins TRBV15 and TRBJ2-4; no reliable D call. CDR1 and CDR2 from the germline V gene are LNHNV and YYDKDF (reference sequence). The CDR3 runs to 15 residues. Deletions cut 0 bases from V and 2 bases from J, with 8 bases between. CDR3 loop: CATSRDSYSKNIQYF. The CDR3 nucleotides read TGTGCCACCAGCAGAGATAGTTATTCCAAAAACATTCAGTACTTC.